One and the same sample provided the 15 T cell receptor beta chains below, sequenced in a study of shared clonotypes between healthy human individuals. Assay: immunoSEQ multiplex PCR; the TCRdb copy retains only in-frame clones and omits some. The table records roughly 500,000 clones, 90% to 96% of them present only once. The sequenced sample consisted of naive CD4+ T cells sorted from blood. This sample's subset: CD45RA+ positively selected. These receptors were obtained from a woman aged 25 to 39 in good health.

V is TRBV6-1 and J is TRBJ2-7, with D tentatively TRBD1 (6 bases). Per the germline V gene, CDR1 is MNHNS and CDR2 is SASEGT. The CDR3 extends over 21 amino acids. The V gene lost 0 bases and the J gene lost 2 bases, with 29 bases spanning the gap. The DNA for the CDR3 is TGTGCCAGCAGTGAAGCGCTCATAGTTCGACAGGCCGAATCATACCCCTACGAGCAGTACTTC. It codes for CASSEALIVRQAESYPYEQYF.

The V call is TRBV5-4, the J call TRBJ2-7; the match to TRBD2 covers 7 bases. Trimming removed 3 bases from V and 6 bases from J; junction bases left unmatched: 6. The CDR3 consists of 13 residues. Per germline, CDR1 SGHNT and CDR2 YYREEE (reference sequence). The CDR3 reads CASSSRPGGEQYF. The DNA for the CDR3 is TGTGCCAGCAGCTCCCGGCCGGGGGGCGAGCAGTACTTC.

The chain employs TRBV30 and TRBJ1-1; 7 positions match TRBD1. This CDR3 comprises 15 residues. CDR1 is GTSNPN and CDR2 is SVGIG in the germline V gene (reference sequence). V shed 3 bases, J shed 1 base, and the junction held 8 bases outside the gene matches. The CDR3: CAWRTVTGKNTEAFF. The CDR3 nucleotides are TGTGCCTGGAGAACCGTGACAGGGAAGAACACTGAAGCTTTCTTT.

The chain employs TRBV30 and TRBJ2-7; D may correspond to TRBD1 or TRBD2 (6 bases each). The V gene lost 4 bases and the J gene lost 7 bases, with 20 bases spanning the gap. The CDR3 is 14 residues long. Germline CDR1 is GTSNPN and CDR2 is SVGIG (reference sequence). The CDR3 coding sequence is TGTGCCTGGACCCCGAGACAGGCAGGAGGGGAGCAGTACTTC. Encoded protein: CAWTPRQAGGEQYF. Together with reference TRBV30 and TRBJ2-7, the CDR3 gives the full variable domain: SQTIHQWPATLVQPVGSPLSLECTVEGTSNPNLYWYRQAAGRGLQLLFYSVGIGQISSEVPQNLSASRPQDRQFILSSKKLLLSDSGFYLCAWTPRQAGGEQYFGPGTRLTVT.

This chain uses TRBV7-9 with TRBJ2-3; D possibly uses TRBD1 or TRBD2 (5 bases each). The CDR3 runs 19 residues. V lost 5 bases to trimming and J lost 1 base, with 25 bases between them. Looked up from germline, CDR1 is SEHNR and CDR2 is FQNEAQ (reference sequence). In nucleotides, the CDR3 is TGTGCCAGCAGCCCTCGAGGCGTTCGGGGCAGGTTACGCACAGATACGCAGTATTTT. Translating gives CASSPRGVRGRLRTDTQYF.

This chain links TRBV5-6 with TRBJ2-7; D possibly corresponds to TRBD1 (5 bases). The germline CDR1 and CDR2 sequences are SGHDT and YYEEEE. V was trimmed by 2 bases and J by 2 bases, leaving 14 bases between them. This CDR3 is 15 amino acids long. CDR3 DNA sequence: TGTGCCAGCAGCTTCCCCGACAGTGCTCCCTACGAGCAGTACTTC. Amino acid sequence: CASSFPDSAPYEQYF.

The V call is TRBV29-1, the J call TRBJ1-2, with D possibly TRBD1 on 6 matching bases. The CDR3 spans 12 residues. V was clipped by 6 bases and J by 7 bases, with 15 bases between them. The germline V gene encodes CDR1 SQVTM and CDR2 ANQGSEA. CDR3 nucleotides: TGCAGCGTCCCCCCGGGGGCGGGTGGCTACACCTTC. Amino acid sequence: CSVPPGAGGYTF.

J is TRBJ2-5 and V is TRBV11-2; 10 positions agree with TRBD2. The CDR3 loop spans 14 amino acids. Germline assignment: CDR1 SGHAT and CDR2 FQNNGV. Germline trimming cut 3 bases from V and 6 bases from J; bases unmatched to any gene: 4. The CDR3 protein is CASSFPSGSKTQYF. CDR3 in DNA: TGTGCCAGCAGCTTCCCTAGCGGGAGTAAGACCCAGTACTTC.

The CDR3: CASYVGPTSTDTQYF. CDR3 DNA: TGTGCCAGCTACGTTGGCCCGACTAGCACAGATACGCAGTATTTT. This chain links TRBV9 with TRBJ2-3; the D is unclear. In germline, CDR1 is SGDLS, CDR2 YYNGEE. The V end lost 7 bases, the J end lost 0 bases, and 15 bases lay between the germline ends. The CDR3 runs to 15 residues. Supplemented by reference TRBV9 and TRBJ2-3, the full variable domain reads DSGVTQTPKHLITATGQRVTLRCSPRSGDLSVYWYQQSLDQGLQFLIQYYNGEERAKGNILERFSAQQFPDLHSELNLSSLELGDSALYFCASYVGPTSTDTQYFGPGTRLTVL.

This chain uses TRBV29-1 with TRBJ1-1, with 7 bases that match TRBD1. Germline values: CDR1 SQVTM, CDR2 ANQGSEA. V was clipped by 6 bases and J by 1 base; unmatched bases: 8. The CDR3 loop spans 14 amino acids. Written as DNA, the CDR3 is TGCAGCGTCGTGACAGGGCTGGGGAACACTGAAGCTTTCTTT. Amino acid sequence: CSVVTGLGNTEAFF.

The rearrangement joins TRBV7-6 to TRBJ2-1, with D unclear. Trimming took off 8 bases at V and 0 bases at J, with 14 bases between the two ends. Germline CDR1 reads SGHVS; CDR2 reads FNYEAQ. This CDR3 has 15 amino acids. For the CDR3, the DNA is TGTGCCAGCCGGCGCGAAACGGCCTCCTACAATGAGCAGTTCTTC. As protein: CASRRETASYNEQFF.

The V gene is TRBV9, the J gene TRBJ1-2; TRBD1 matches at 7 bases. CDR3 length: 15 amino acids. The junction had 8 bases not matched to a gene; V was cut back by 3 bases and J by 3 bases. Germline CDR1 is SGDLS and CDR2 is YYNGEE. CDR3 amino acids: CASSGGTDVYYGYTF. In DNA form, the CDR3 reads TGTGCCAGCAGCGGGGGGACAGACGTTTACTATGGCTACACCTTC.

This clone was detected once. CDR3 region: CASSLDGTGVIGYTF. The CDR3, as DNA: TGTGCCAGCAGCTTGGACGGGACAGGGGTGATCGGCTACACCTTC. The rearrangement uses TRBV4-2 and TRBJ1-2, with 10 bases lining up with TRBD1. The CDR3 consists of 15 residues. The junction had 11 bases not matched to a gene; V was cut back by 5 bases and J by 8 bases. From germline, CDR1 is LGHNA and CDR2 YNFKEQ.

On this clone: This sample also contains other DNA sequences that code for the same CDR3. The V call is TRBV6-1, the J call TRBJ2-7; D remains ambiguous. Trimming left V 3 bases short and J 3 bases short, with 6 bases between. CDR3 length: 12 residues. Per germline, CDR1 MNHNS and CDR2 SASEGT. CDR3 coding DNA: TGTGCCAGCAGTGAGGTGGGCTACGAGCAGTACTTC. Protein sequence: CASSEVGYEQYF.

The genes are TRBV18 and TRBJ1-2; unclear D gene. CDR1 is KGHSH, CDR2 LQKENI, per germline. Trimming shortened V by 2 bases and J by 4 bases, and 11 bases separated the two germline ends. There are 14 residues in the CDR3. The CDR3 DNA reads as TGTGCCAGCTCACCAGATCAGGCTAGCTATGGCTACACCTTC. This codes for CASSPDQASYGYTF. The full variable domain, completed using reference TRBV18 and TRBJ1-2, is NAGVMQNPRHLVRRRGQEARLRCSPMKGHSHVYWYRQLPEEGLKFMVYLQKENIIDESGMPKERFSAEFPKEGPSILRIQQVVRGDSAAYFCASSPDQASYGYTFGSGTRLTVV.